The 24 T cell receptor beta chains in this list originate from one sample, sequenced in a study of cytomegalovirus exposure and HLA in healthy donors. Primers included in the PCR were 60 Vbeta and 13 Jbeta primers. Here immunoSEQ multiplex PCR was the method, and the copy in TCRdb shows in-frame clones only, minus some. The profile shows 150,000 to 200,000 clones, about 72% of them singletons. The sample consisted of PBMCs. These receptors were taken from a girl aged 10-17 years in good health and CMV-seronegative.

This clone was picked up a small number of times. The chain joins TRBV6-6 to TRBJ1-2; 7 nucleotides agree with TRBD1. The CDR3 has 15 residues. Trimming cost V 2 bases and J 6 bases; bases outside gene matches: 9. Germline values: CDR1 MNHNY, CDR2 SVGAGI (reference sequence). The CDR3 is CASSYGRGNRDGYTF. In DNA form, the CDR3 reads TGTGCCAGCAGTTACGGCAGGGGGAATCGGGATGGCTACACCTTC.

The chain is built from TRBV5-1 and TRBJ1-2; a weak D match, TRBD1 (5 bases). The CDR3 is 13 amino acids. Germline CDR1 and CDR2: SGHRS and YFSETQ. Trimming pared 3 bases from V and 3 bases from J, leaving 9 bases between. As DNA, the CDR3 is TGCGCCAGCAGCTCCGGGACTGACTATGGCTACACCTTC. As protein: CASSSGTDYGYTF.

This clone was seen only once. The chain joins TRBV5-6 to TRBJ2-7, with 8 bases identical to TRBD1. The length of the CDR3 is 14 residues. Trimming cost V 4 bases and J 6 bases; bases outside gene matches: 9. Germline CDR1 and CDR2: SGHDT and YYEEEE. CDR3 sequence: CASSGRTGIAEQYF. CDR3 nucleotides: TGTGCCAGCAGCGGCCGGACAGGGATCGCCGAGCAGTACTTC. Drawing the rest from reference TRBV5-6 and TRBJ2-7, the complete variable domain is DAGVTQSPTHLIKTRGQQVTLRCSPKSGHDTVSWYQQALGQGPQFIFQYYEEEERQRGNFPDRFSGHQFPNYSSELNVNALLLGDSALYLCASSGRTGIAEQYFGPGTRLTVT.

With regard to this clone: The same CDR3 arises from other DNA sequences in this sample as well. The rearrangement joins TRBV7-9 to TRBJ2-1, with a tentative D call TRBD1 (5 bases). The V end lost 5 bases, the J end lost 4 bases, and 21 bases lay between the germline ends. The length of the CDR3 is 17 residues. Germline values: CDR1 SEHNR, CDR2 FQNEAQ (reference sequence). The CDR3 sequence: CASSPRSDREGYNEQFF. The CDR3 region has the DNA TGTGCCAGCAGCCCGCGTAGTGACAGAGAAGGATACAATGAGCAGTTCTTC.

The V gene is TRBV4-1, the J gene TRBJ1-6; no clear D gene. CDR3 length equals 13 residues. Trimming removed 6 bases at V and 7 bases at J, with 10 bases between. Germline V gene sequence: CDR1 MGHRA, CDR2 YSYEKL. The CDR3 loop reads CASRRELNSPLHF. The CDR3 DNA sequence: TGCGCCAGCAGGCGGGAGCTCAATTCACCCCTCCACTTT.

J is TRBJ2-1 and V is TRBV13; possible D gene TRBD2, 6 bases. CDR1 is PRHDT, CDR2 FYEKMQ, per germline (reference sequence). V lost 8 bases to trimming and J lost 9 bases, with 17 bases between them. The CDR3 contains 13 residues. CDR3 sequence reads: CASAPQGGVEQFF. The CDR3 region has the DNA TGTGCCAGCGCCCCCCAGGGAGGTGTTGAGCAGTTCTTC.

This clone appeared once. The chain combines TRBV7-9 with TRBJ1-6; no clear D. CDR1 and CDR2 (germline): SEHNR, FQNEAQ (reference sequence). Trimming removed 2 bases from V and 8 bases from J, with 7 bases in between. The CDR3 has 13 residues. The CDR3 DNA reads as TGTGCCAGCAGCTTAAGGGAGGATTCACCCCTCCACTTT. Its translation: CASSLREDSPLHF.

The CDR3 loop is CSVDNRGGYTF. CDR3 coding DNA: TGCAGCGTAGACAACAGGGGTGGCTACACCTTC. The chain employs TRBV29-1 and TRBJ1-2; TRBD1 aligns across 7 bases. The germline CDR1 and CDR2 sequences are SQVTM and ANQGSEA. This CDR3 is 11 amino acids long. V was pared by 6 bases and J by 7 bases, with 5 bases of the junction left unmatched.

V is TRBV5-1 and J is TRBJ2-5, with D possibly matching TRBD2 (5 bases). Near its end, the DNA agrees better with TRBJ2-7, so the J call may be wrong. CDR3 length equals 15 residues. The germline CDR1 and CDR2 sequences are SGHRS and YFSETQ. The CDR3 loop reads CASSMQRALAYEQYF. CDR3 bases: TGCGCCAGCAGCATGCAGAGGGCCCTTGCCTACGAGCAGTACTTC.

This clone appeared once. The rearrangement links TRBV27 to TRBJ1-2, with 7 bases identical to TRBD1. The CDR3 runs to 13 residues. Losses at the gene ends were 1 base for V and 8 bases for J; bases not matched to a gene: 4. The germline CDR1 and CDR2 sequences are MNHEY and SMNVEV (reference sequence). The CDR3 region has the DNA TGTGCCAGCAGTTTATGGACAGGTAGAGGCTACACCTTC. Encoded protein: CASSLWTGRGYTF.

The chain recombines TRBV5-8 with TRBJ2-1; 8 bases agree with TRBD2. With V trimmed by 4 bases and J by 0 bases, 6 bases remained unmatched. There are 16 residues in the CDR3. Germline V gene lookup returns CDR1 SGHTS and CDR2 YDEGEE. CDR3 coding DNA: TGTGCCAGCAGCAAACTAGCGGTAAGCTCCTACAATGAGCAGTTCTTC. This gives the protein CASSKLAVSSYNEQFF. The full variable domain, rest sourced from reference TRBV5-8 and TRBJ2-1, is EAGVTQSPTHLIKTRGQQATLRCSPISGHTSVYWYQQALGLGLQFLLWYDEGEERNRGNFPPRFSGRQFPNYSSELNVNALELEDSALYLCASSKLAVSSYNEQFFGPGTRLTVL.

The chain has TRBV19 and TRBJ2-3, with 13 nucleotides matching TRBD2. CDR1 is LNHDA and CDR2 is SQIVND in the germline V gene (reference sequence). The length of the CDR3 is 14 residues. Trimming cost V 8 bases and J 3 bases; bases outside gene matches: 2. The CDR3 DNA sequence: TGTGCCAGTGGACTAGCGGGGGCGACAGATACGCAGTATTTT. Residues: CASGLAGATDTQYF.

J is TRBJ2-4 and V is TRBV2, with D tentatively TRBD2 (6 bases). V was pared by 8 bases and J by 1 base, with 12 bases between. The CDR3 length is 14 residues. In germline, CDR1 is SNHLY, CDR2 FYNNEI. CDR3 sequence (DNA): TGTGCCAGCGCCTTAGGAGGGGCCAAAAACATTCAGTACTTC. Translation gives CASALGGAKNIQYF.

The table lists this clone with a few counts. The rearrangement links TRBV27 to TRBJ2-7; TRBD2 matches at 8 bases. The junction had 5 bases not matched to a gene; V was cut back by 6 bases and J by 4 bases. This CDR3 is 13 amino acids long. Germline CDR1 MNHEY, CDR2 SMNVEV (reference sequence). Written as DNA, the CDR3 is TGTGCCAGCAGCATAGCGGGGAGGTACGAGCAGTACTTC. Translation: CASSIAGRYEQYF.

This chain connects TRBV4-2 to TRBJ1-6; D may be TRBD1 (6 bases). V shed 0 bases and J shed 7 bases, with 16 bases lying between them. The CDR3 has 17 residues. Germline CDR1 and CDR2: LGHNA and YNFKEQ. The CDR3 reads CASSQEGRGGQNSPLHF. For the CDR3, the DNA is TGTGCCAGCAGCCAAGAAGGACGGGGGGGGCAGAATTCACCCCTCCACTTT.

J is TRBJ1-2 and V is TRBV5-4, with 7 bases lining up with TRBD1. The CDR3 sequence is 18 residues long. Germline values: CDR1 SGHNT, CDR2 YYREEE (reference sequence). V lost 4 bases to trimming and J lost 13 bases; unmatched junction nucleotides: 28. Here the CDR3 reads CASSLGGSSGTALRQGTF. The DNA for the CDR3 is TGTGCCAGCAGCCTGGGGGGGAGCTCCGGGACAGCTTTGCGTCAGGGCACCTTC. Full variable domain (outside the CDR3, taken from reference TRBV5-4 and TRBJ1-2): ETGVTQSPTHLIKTRGQQVTLRCSSQSGHNTVSWYQQALGQGPQFIFQYYREEENGRGNFPPRFSGLQFPNYSSELNVNALELDDSALYLCASSLGGSSGTALRQGTFGSGTRLTVV.

The chain combines TRBV11-1 with TRBJ1-1; tentative D call: TRBD1 (5 bases). CDR3 size: 17 residues. Germline-derived CDR1 and CDR2 are SGHAT and FQDESV (reference sequence). Trimming took 4 bases from V and 1 from J, leaving 19 bases between them. The DNA for the CDR3 is TGTGCCAGCAGCTCCCCCTTGGGCCACAGGTCGAACACTGAAGCTTTCTTT. Its protein is CASSSPLGHRSNTEAFF.

This chain joins TRBV4-2 and TRBJ1-6; D is unresolved. Germline CDR1 is LGHNA and CDR2 is YNFKEQ. The V end was cut by 6 bases, the J end by 6 bases, with 9 bases between. The CDR3 covers 13 residues. The CDR3 is CASRKEINSPLHF. The CDR3 nucleotides read TGTGCCAGCAGGAAAGAGATTAATTCACCCCTCCACTTT.

The J gene is TRBJ1-1, the V gene TRBV6-4; D gene unclear. The CDR3 runs 13 residues. Trimming shortened V by 3 bases and J by 10 bases, and 15 bases separated the two germline ends. Germline CDR1 reads MRHNA; CDR2 reads SNTAGT. The CDR3 sequence: CASSERSTLPAFF. The CDR3 region has the DNA TGTGCCAGCAGTGAGCGGTCCACACTCCCAGCTTTCTTT.

The count of this clone is one. This rearrangement joins TRBV15 to TRBJ2-3; 8 bases fit TRBD2. Germline V gene sequence: CDR1 LNHNV, CDR2 YYDKDF (reference sequence). This CDR3 contains 16 residues. Losses at the gene ends were 0 bases for V and 3 bases for J; bases not matched to a gene: 5. CDR3 sequence (DNA): TGTGCCACCAGCAGAGATTTGGGGACTAGTACAGATACGCAGTATTTT. Its protein is CATSRDLGTSTDTQYF.

This chain links TRBV29-1 with TRBJ2-1; D unclear. CDR1 and CDR2 (germline): SQVTM, ANQGSEA. The CDR3 is made up of 14 amino acids. Trimming took 3 bases from V and 5 from J, leaving 14 bases between them. The CDR3, as DNA: TGCAGCGTTGATAACGTCAAAGCGCACAATGAGCAGTTCTTC. Protein product: CSVDNVKAHNEQFF.

This clone was detected only a few times. J is TRBJ2-7 and V is TRBV28, with D maybe TRBD1 (5 bases). This CDR3 is built from 13 residues. The germline V and J ends were trimmed by 3 bases and 9 bases, with 15 bases remaining between them. In germline, CDR1 is MDHEN, CDR2 SYDVKM. CDR3 sequence reads: CASSFCQGISQYF. CDR3 DNA: TGTGCCAGCAGTTTTTGTCAGGGCATATCGCAGTACTTC.

This clone was seen just once. The CDR3 DNA reads as TGCAGCGTCGACAGGGGACGGACTGAAGCTTTCTTT. The encoded protein is CSVDRGRTEAFF. The chain joins TRBV29-1 to TRBJ1-1; 8 nucleotides align to TRBD1. The V and J ends lost 6 bases and 5 bases, in that order; junction bases with no gene match: 5. Per the germline V gene, CDR1 is SQVTM and CDR2 is ANQGSEA. This CDR3 comprises 12 residues.

V and J are TRBV6-1 and TRBJ2-7; 9 bases map to TRBD1. Germline assignment: CDR1 MNHNS and CDR2 SASEGT. The junction had 8 bases not matched to a gene; V was cut back by 6 bases and J by 2 bases. CDR3 length: 15 residues. The CDR3 nucleotides read TGTGCCAGCAGCGAGTGGACAGGGGACCCCTACGAGCAGTACTTC. Translation: CASSEWTGDPYEQYF.